The rows below give T cell receptor beta chains drawn from one sample of a study of shared T cell receptors in the human thymus. Using immunoSEQ multiplex PCR, the repertoire was profiled, and TCRdb retains in-frame clones only, with some absent. The top ten hold 0.0094% of the sample, which has some 640,000 clones, around 87% seen once. The data also belong to a second study, concerning human thymus T cells.

The sample comprised thymocytes. All receptors derive from a boy under three years old with a congenital heart defect. Each CDR3 is given with its conserved first and last residue. Each record gives: clone size, J gene, D gene, V gene, CDR3 protein, CDR3 DNA. D genes are given only for firm matches. Clone size is stated in some rows and not others, as once, few, many or a class when expanded.

clone size: .
J gene: TRBJ1-2
D gene: TRBD1
V gene: TRBV7-9
CDR3 protein: CASSLGQDRSSYGYTF
CDR3 DNA: TGTGCCAGCAGCTTAGGGCAGGACAGGTCCTCCTATGGCTACACCTTC

clone size: few
J gene: TRBJ1-5
D gene: TRBD1
V gene: TRBV19
CDR3 protein: CASSLRQGSNQPQHF
CDR3 DNA: TGTGCCAGTAGCCTCCGACAGGGTAGCAATCAGCCCCAGCATTTT

clone size: .
J gene: TRBJ2-2
D gene: TRBD2
V gene: TRBV19
CDR3 protein: CASSIPHLGTSGTSINTGELFF
CDR3 DNA: TGTGCCAGTAGTATCCCCCACCTCGGGACTAGCGGGACCTCAATCAACACCGGGGAGCTGTTTTTT

clone size: .
J gene: TRBJ2-3
D gene: .
V gene: TRBV5-4
CDR3 protein: CASNPTPSHFHRDTQYF
CDR3 DNA: TGTGCCAGCAACCCCACCCCAAGCCATTTTCATCGGGATACGCAGTATTTT

clone size: .
J gene: TRBJ2-1
D gene: .
V gene: TRBV28
CDR3 protein: CASSSLRQYNEQFF
CDR3 DNA: TGTGCCAGCAGTTCCCTTCGACAGTACAATGAGCAGTTCTTC

clone size: once
J gene: TRBJ2-7
D gene: TRBD1
V gene: TRBV7-7
CDR3 protein: CASSFSRTGVHEQYF
CDR3 DNA: TGTGCCAGCAGCTTCTCCAGGACAGGGGTACACGAGCAGTACTTC

clone size: .
J gene: TRBJ2-5
D gene: TRBD2
V gene: TRBV7-2
CDR3 protein: CASSLGLVKETQYF
CDR3 DNA: TGTGCCAGCAGCCTAGGACTAGTTAAAGAGACCCAGTACTTC

clone size: .
J gene: TRBJ1-2
D gene: .
V gene: TRBV15
CDR3 protein: CATSRVKGRYTF
CDR3 DNA: TGTGCCACCAGCAGAGTAAAGGGGCGCTACACCTTC

clone size: .
J gene: TRBJ2-7
D gene: TRBD1
V gene: TRBV29-1
CDR3 protein: CSVEGGTGGGYEQYF
CDR3 DNA: TGCAGCGTTGAAGGCGGCACAGGGGGCGGGTACGAGCAGTACTTC

clone size: once
J gene: TRBJ2-4
D gene: TRBD2
V gene: TRBV29-1
CDR3 protein: CSVEVSGTRNIQYF
CDR3 DNA: TGCAGCGTTGAAGTTTCTGGGACTAGAAACATTCAGTACTTC

clone size: .
J gene: TRBJ2-4
D gene: .
V gene: TRBV21-1
CDR3 protein: CASSIGDRGNMNIQYF
CDR3 DNA: TGTGCCAGCAGCATCGGGGACAGGGGAAATATGAACATTCAGTACTTC

clone size: .
J gene: TRBJ2-7
D gene: .
V gene: TRBV14
CDR3 protein: CASSQDPGWYEQYF
CDR3 DNA: TGTGCCAGCAGCCAAGATCCAGGTTGGTACGAGCAGTACTTC

clone size: once
J gene: TRBJ2-5
D gene: TRBD1
V gene: TRBV5-1
CDR3 protein: CASRDPGQAEETQYF
CDR3 DNA: TGCGCCAGCAGAGATCCTGGACAGGCGGAAGAGACCCAGTACTTC

clone size: .
J gene: TRBJ1-3
D gene: TRBD1
V gene: TRBV11-2
CDR3 protein: CASSDPGQSHSGNTIYF
CDR3 DNA: TGTGCCAGCAGCGACCCGGGACAGAGTCACTCTGGAAACACCATATATTTT

clone size: .
J gene: TRBJ2-2
D gene: .
V gene: TRBV29-1
CDR3 protein: CSATGSTGELFF
CDR3 DNA: TGCAGCGCCACAGGGAGCACCGGGGAGCTGTTTTTT

clone size: .
J gene: TRBJ2-7
D gene: .
V gene: TRBV10-3
CDR3 protein: CAISDYLGLESEQYF
CDR3 DNA: TGTGCCATCAGTGACTATCTAGGCCTGGAATCCGAGCAGTACTTC

clone size: .
J gene: TRBJ2-4
D gene: TRBD2
V gene: TRBV5-5
CDR3 protein: CASSYTGGPSKNIQYF
CDR3 DNA: TGTGCCAGCAGCTATACGGGGGGGCCATCCAAAAACATTCAGTACTTC

clone size: .
J gene: TRBJ1-5
D gene: .
V gene: TRBV2
CDR3 protein: CASSDQGWENQPQHF
CDR3 DNA: TGTGCCAGCAGTGATCAGGGGTGGGAGAATCAGCCCCAGCATTTT

clone size: .
J gene: TRBJ2-3
D gene: TRBD2
V gene: TRBV7-6
CDR3 protein: CASSRSPSGTSTDTQYF
CDR3 DNA: TGTGCCAGCAGCCGGAGCCCTAGCGGGACTTCCACAGATACGCAGTATTTT

clone size: few
J gene: TRBJ2-7
D gene: TRBD1
V gene: TRBV4-3
CDR3 protein: CASSQDWGPGQVTYEQYF
CDR3 DNA: TGCGCCAGCAGCCAAGATTGGGGCCCGGGACAGGTGACCTACGAGCAGTACTTC

clone size: once
J gene: TRBJ1-2
D gene: TRBD1
V gene: TRBV30
CDR3 protein: CAWNLIRGQGPKGGYTF
CDR3 DNA: TGTGCCTGGAATTTAATACGGGGACAGGGGCCCAAGGGGGGCTACACCTTC

clone size: .
J gene: TRBJ1-6
D gene: TRBD1
V gene: TRBV5-6
CDR3 protein: CASSPRLDRDYNSPLHF
CDR3 DNA: TGTGCCAGCAGCCCTCGTCTGGACAGGGACTATAATTCCCCCCTCCACTTT

clone size: .
J gene: TRBJ2-1
D gene: TRBD1
V gene: TRBV10-2
CDR3 protein: CASSFRGPSYNEQFF
CDR3 DNA: TGCGCCAGCAGTTTTAGGGGGCCATCCTACAATGAGCAGTTCTTC

clone size: .
J gene: TRBJ2-5
D gene: TRBD2
V gene: TRBV7-6
CDR3 protein: CASSPLAGEADPETQYF
CDR3 DNA: TGTGCCAGCAGCCCCCTAGCGGGAGAGGCCGACCCAGAGACCCAGTACTTC

clone size: .
J gene: TRBJ2-7
D gene: TRBD2
V gene: TRBV25-1
CDR3 protein: CASSGLAGSSYEQYF
CDR3 DNA: TGTGCCAGCAGTGGGCTAGCGGGGTCCTCCTACGAGCAGTACTTC

clone size: few
J gene: TRBJ2-3
D gene: TRBD2
V gene: TRBV10-2
CDR3 protein: CASSPGTSGENTDTQYF
CDR3 DNA: TGCGCCAGCAGTCCAGGGACTAGCGGGGAAAACACAGATACGCAGTATTTT

clone size: .
J gene: TRBJ1-2
D gene: .
V gene: TRBV4-3
CDR3 protein: CASSYTARGMNGYTF
CDR3 DNA: TGCGCCAGCAGCTACACCGCTAGGGGAATGAATGGCTACACCTTC

clone size: few
J gene: TRBJ2-3
D gene: .
V gene: TRBV29-1
CDR3 protein: CSVELPRDTQYF
CDR3 DNA: TGCAGCGTTGAATTACCGCGCGATACGCAGTATTTT

clone size: .
J gene: TRBJ1-2
D gene: TRBD1
V gene: TRBV12-5
CDR3 protein: CASGPAGTGGYSYYGYTF
CDR3 DNA: TGTGCTAGTGGTCCCGCCGGGACAGGGGGCTATTCCTACTATGGCTACACCTTC

clone size: once
J gene: TRBJ2-7
D gene: TRBD1
V gene: TRBV7-2
CDR3 protein: CASSFDRGKNYEQYF
CDR3 DNA: TGTGCCAGCAGCTTTGACAGGGGAAAAAACTACGAGCAGTACTTC

clone size: .
J gene: TRBJ1-2
D gene: .
V gene: TRBV14
CDR3 protein: CASSQVEGGPDGYTF
CDR3 DNA: TGTGCCAGCAGCCAAGTCGAGGGGGGGCCCGATGGCTACACCTTC

clone size: .
J gene: TRBJ2-7
D gene: .
V gene: TRBV7-2
CDR3 protein: CASSLERVDGYEQYF
CDR3 DNA: TGTGCCAGCAGCTTAGAGAGGGTTGATGGCTACGAGCAGTACTTC

clone size: .
J gene: TRBJ1-2
D gene: TRBD1
V gene: TRBV9
CDR3 protein: CASSVGPGQGYNGYTF
CDR3 DNA: TGTGCCAGCAGCGTAGGCCCGGGACAGGGATACAATGGCTACACCTTC

clone size: once
J gene: TRBJ2-5
D gene: .
V gene: TRBV5-4
CDR3 protein: CASSSDTGPQETQYF
CDR3 DNA: TGTGCCAGCAGCTCAGATACAGGACCACAAGAGACCCAGTACTTC

clone size: .
J gene: TRBJ2-1
D gene: TRBD2
V gene: TRBV5-6
CDR3 protein: CASSFRTSLGYNEQFF
CDR3 DNA: TGTGCCAGCAGCTTCCGGACTAGTCTTGGTTACAATGAGCAGTTCTTC

clone size: .
J gene: TRBJ2-1
D gene: .
V gene: TRBV10-2
CDR3 protein: CASSVGGGNEQFF
CDR3 DNA: TGCGCCAGCAGTGTGGGAGGGGGCAATGAGCAGTTCTTC

clone size: .
J gene: TRBJ2-1
D gene: TRBD1
V gene: TRBV7-9
CDR3 protein: CASSDRTGPNEQFF
CDR3 DNA: TGTGCCAGCAGCGATCGGACAGGGCCGAATGAGCAGTTCTTC

clone size: .
J gene: TRBJ2-7
D gene: .
V gene: TRBV6-5
CDR3 protein: CASSHNYEQYF
CDR3 DNA: TGTGCCAGCAGTCACAACTACGAGCAGTACTTC

clone size: .
J gene: TRBJ1-4
D gene: .
V gene: TRBV9
CDR3 protein: CASSPKGVNEKLFF
CDR3 DNA: TGTGCCAGCAGCCCGAAAGGGGTTAATGAAAAACTGTTTTTT

clone size: .
J gene: TRBJ2-7
D gene: TRBD2
V gene: TRBV29-1
CDR3 protein: CSAGTSSPSYEQYF
CDR3 DNA: TGCAGCGCTGGGACTAGCAGCCCCTCCTACGAGCAGTACTTC

clone size: .
J gene: TRBJ1-4
D gene: TRBD1
V gene: TRBV9
CDR3 protein: CASSAGGQGNEKLFF
CDR3 DNA: TGTGCCAGCAGCGCAGGGGGACAGGGTAATGAAAAACTGTTTTTT

clone size: .
J gene: TRBJ1-2
D gene: .
V gene: TRBV5-6
CDR3 protein: CASSRGQPNYGYTF
CDR3 DNA: TGTGCCAGCAGCCGAGGCCAGCCTAACTATGGCTACACCTTC

clone size: .
J gene: TRBJ1-1
D gene: .
V gene: TRBV12-5
CDR3 protein: CASGFTGMGTEAFF
CDR3 DNA: TGTGCTAGTGGTTTCACAGGGATGGGCACTGAAGCTTTCTTT

clone size: .
J gene: TRBJ1-1
D gene: TRBD1
V gene: TRBV7-2
CDR3 protein: CASNQRTGPVKGTEAFF
CDR3 DNA: TGTGCCAGCAACCAAAGGACAGGGCCCGTTAAGGGTACTGAAGCTTTCTTT

clone size: .
J gene: TRBJ2-3
D gene: TRBD2
V gene: TRBV19
CDR3 protein: CASSIAASGQWDTQYF
CDR3 DNA: TGTGCCAGTAGTATAGCAGCTAGCGGTCAGTGGGATACGCAGTATTTT